Listed here are 20 T cell receptor beta chains from one sample, sequenced in a study of shared clonotypes between healthy human individuals (dated by TCRdb to 2020 to 2021). The library was generated by the immunoSEQ multiplex PCR assay. As stored in TCRdb, this immuneACCESS dataset retains in-frame rearrangements with V and J assigned. A fraction of the clones does not appear; measured against another copy, unresolved V genes explain less than half of the discrepancy, and the remainder lacks a known reason. This sample is represented by 1,100,000 or so clones; around 78% of them were singletons. Of the sample, under 0.6% falls within the top ten clones. The specimen sequenced was memory CD4+ T cells from PBMCs. The sample's cell subset or site label, in plain terms: CD45RA-negative fraction. These receptors all come from a man between 18 and 29 years old in good health. Some clones in this sample may be carry-over from other donors' samples.

The chain joins TRBV7-7 to TRBJ2-3; 8 positions match TRBD1. The CDR3 has 14 residues. From germline, CDR1 is SSHAT and CDR2 FNYEAQ (reference sequence). V gave up 6 bases and J gave up 5 bases; unmatched junction bases: 7. The chain's CDR3 is CASSPTGGLDTQYF. Here the CDR3 DNA reads TGTGCCAGCAGTCCTACAGGGGGTCTAGATACGCAGTATTTT.

CDR3 amino acids: CASSSWDGEQFF. The CDR3 nucleotides read TGTGCCAGCAGCTCCTGGGACGGGGAGCAGTTCTTC. The chain recombines TRBV7-2 with TRBJ2-1; perhaps D is TRBD1 or TRBD2 (5 bases each). V lost 4 bases to trimming and J lost 10 bases, with 11 bases between them. The CDR3 has 12 residues. Looked up from germline, CDR1 is SGHTA and CDR2 is FQGNSA.

This chain links TRBV2 with TRBJ1-5; possibly TRBD1 for D (6 bases). V was pared by 4 bases and J by 6 bases, with 13 bases between. Per germline, CDR1 SNHLY and CDR2 FYNNEI. CDR3 length equals 14 residues. Here the CDR3 DNA reads TGTGCCAGCAGTGGCCAGGGGCTATTTCAGCCCCAGCATTTT. Protein: CASSGQGLFQPQHF.

The chain employs TRBV28 and TRBJ2-2; D assignment may be TRBD1 or TRBD2 (5 bases each). Per the germline V gene, CDR1 is MDHEN and CDR2 is SYDVKM. V lost 10 bases and J 0 bases, leaving 15 bases between the germline ends. The CDR3 consists of 15 residues. The CDR3 DNA follows: TGTGCCACCCGAGGGACCGCTCCGAACACCGGGGAGCTGTTTTTT. Its protein is CATRGTAPNTGELFF.

The gene calls are TRBV2 and TRBJ2-2; possible D gene TRBD1, 6 bases. CDR1 and CDR2 from the germline V gene are SNHLY and FYNNEI. The CDR3 has 17 residues. V was trimmed by 2 bases and J by 6 bases, leaving 19 bases between them. This CDR3 reads CASSESGAGVRAGELFF. The CDR3 DNA reads as TGTGCCAGCAGTGAAAGTGGGGCAGGGGTTAGAGCCGGGGAGCTGTTTTTT.

This clone was seen only a few times. V usage is TRBV2 and J usage is TRBJ2-7; TRBD1 aligns across 10 bases. Unmatched junction bases numbered 6, after V lost 9 bases and J lost 7 bases. Germline CDR1 and CDR2: SNHLY and FYNNEI. This CDR3 has 12 residues. This chain's CDR3 is CASRDRGGEQYF. CDR3 in DNA: TGTGCCAGTCGGGACAGGGGAGGGGAGCAGTACTTC.

This rearrangement joins TRBV10-3 to TRBJ1-3; the D is unclear. The germline V gene encodes CDR1 ENHRY and CDR2 SYGVKD. Between the trimmed V and J ends, which lost 3 bases and 2 bases, there was a span of 11 bases. The CDR3 sequence is 15 residues long. In DNA form, the CDR3 reads TGTGCCATCAGTGAACGAGGGAACACTGGAAACACCATATATTTT. This codes for CAISERGNTGNTIYF.

The rearrangement links TRBV7-8 to TRBJ2-1; 7 bases are a match to TRBD2. V trimming: 6 bases; J trimming: 7 bases; junction bases outside the gene matches: 12. This CDR3 has 15 residues. The germline gives CDR1 SGHVS, CDR2 FQNEAQ. The CDR3 DNA sequence: TGTGCCAGCAGGCCCCCGGGCGGGAGCCGAAATGAGCAGTTCTTC. Its translation: CASRPPGGSRNEQFF.

With respect to this clone: This CDR3 is also generated by other DNA sequences in the sample. The rearrangement joins TRBV7-9 to TRBJ1-1; TRBD1 aligns across 7 bases. The CDR3 runs 13 residues. From germline, CDR1 is SEHNR and CDR2 FQNEAQ (reference sequence). V trimming: 4 bases; J trimming: 4 bases; junction bases outside the gene matches: 3. The DNA for the CDR3 is TGTGCCAGCAGCTCGCAGGGGGGCACTGAAGCTTTCTTT. The encoded protein is CASSSQGGTEAFF.

Note on this clone: The identical CDR3 is also encoded by other nucleotide sequences in the sample. The chain combines TRBV5-1 with TRBJ2-1; 9 bases map to TRBD1. The germline V gene has CDR1 SGHRS and CDR2 YFSETQ. The CDR3 extends over 15 amino acids. The ends lost 4 bases at V and 0 bases at J; junction bases unmatched: 2. For the CDR3, the DNA is TGCGCCAGCAGCCCGACAGGGGGCTCCTACAATGAGCAGTTCTTC. It is translated as CASSPTGGSYNEQFF.

In DNA, the CDR3 is TGTGCCAGCACGCTACGAAACGCTGGAAACACCATATATTTT. It translates to CASTLRNAGNTIYF. The chain couples TRBV7-2 to TRBJ1-3; D remains ambiguous. CDR1 SGHTA and CDR2 FQGNSA come from the germline V gene. The germline V and J ends were trimmed by 7 bases and 2 bases, with 12 bases remaining between them. The CDR3 covers 14 residues.

This clone was counted a few times. It is likely a read error: a sequence one base away is far more abundant. The V call is TRBV11-3, the J call TRBJ1-1; D may be TRBD1 (5 bases). From germline, CDR1 is SGHNT and CDR2 YENEEA. This CDR3 has 13 amino acids. V was shortened by 5 bases and J by 1 base, with 8 bases between the two germline ends. The CDR3 spells CASSQGANTEAFF. The CDR3 DNA reads TGTGCCAGCAGCCAAGGGGCGAACACTGAAGCTTTCTTT.

Regarding this clone: This likely came from a read error, as a far larger clone is one base away. The chain couples TRBV18 to TRBJ1-1; 7 positions match TRBD1. V was pared by 5 bases and J by 1 base, with 1 base of the junction left unmatched. This CDR3 comprises 13 residues. Germline lookup yields CDR1 KGHSH and CDR2 LQKENI. The CDR3 DNA reads as TGTGCCAGCTCAGGACAGGAGAACACTGAAGCTTTCTTT. Its translation: CASSGQENTEAFF.

This chain uses TRBV9 with TRBJ2-5; the D gene is possibly TRBD1 (6 bases). Germline values: CDR1 SGDLS, CDR2 YYNGEE. With 0 bases removed from V and 3 bases from J, the gap between germline ends came to 9 bases. The length of the CDR3 is 14 residues. The CDR3: CASSVGQGKETQYF. The CDR3 nucleotides read TGTGCCAGCAGCGTAGGGCAGGGGAAAGAGACCCAGTACTTC.

The V and J genes are TRBV7-9 and TRBJ2-1; D assignment may be TRBD1 or TRBD2 (6 bases each). CDR1 SEHNR and CDR2 FQNEAQ come from the germline V gene (reference sequence). Trimming left V 5 bases short and J 2 bases short, with 13 bases between. This CDR3 is 15 amino acids long. CDR3 bases: TGTGCCAGCAGCGGGGTAGGGGGGCCCTACAATGAGCAGTTCTTC. Residues: CASSGVGGPYNEQFF.

V gene TRBV7-3 combines with J gene TRBJ2-2; D is undetermined. CDR3 size: 14 residues. Trimming shortened V by 5 bases and J by 1 base, and 8 bases separated the two germline ends. Germline V lookup: CDR1 SGHTA, CDR2 FQGTGA. CDR3 nucleotide sequence: TGTGCCAGCAGCCGCTTCGGGAACACCGGGGAGCTGTTTTTT. Amino acids: CASSRFGNTGELFF. Variable domain in full (rest from reference TRBV7-3 and TRBJ2-2): GAGVSQTPSNKVTEKGKYVELRCDPISGHTALYWYRQSLGQGPEFLIYFQGTGAADDSGLPNDRFFAVRPEGSVSTLKIQRTERGDSAVYLCASSRFGNTGELFFGEGSRLTVL.

This clone was detected once. The J gene is TRBJ2-3, the V gene TRBV10-3, with 8 bases identical to TRBD2. This CDR3 region has 13 residues. Germline trimming cut 8 bases from V and 1 base from J; bases unmatched to any gene: 2. From germline, CDR1 is ENHRY and CDR2 SYGVKD. CDR3 protein: CAISREGTDTQYF. CDR3 in DNA: TGTGCCATCTCGCGGGAGGGCACAGATACGCAGTATTTT.

The chain carries TRBV7-9 and TRBJ2-6; D might be TRBD1 (5 bases). CDR1 and CDR2 from the germline V gene are SEHNR and FQNEAQ (reference sequence). V gave up 7 bases and J gave up 2 bases, with 12 bases separating them. The CDR3 has 15 residues. CDR3: CASTPSRAGANVLTF. Written as DNA, the CDR3 is TGTGCCAGCACCCCCAGCAGGGCTGGGGCCAACGTCCTGACTTTC.

The chain links TRBV2 to TRBJ2-1, with D unresolved. Trimming took 7 bases from V and 8 from J, leaving 12 bases between them. Per germline, CDR1 SNHLY and CDR2 FYNNEI. CDR3 size: 12 residues. The DNA of the CDR3 is TGTGCCAGCACACTCACAGTCGATGAGCAGTTCTTC. Translation: CASTLTVDEQFF. The variable domain in full, with the rest retrieved from reference TRBV2 and TRBJ2-1, is EPEVTQTPSHQVTQMGQEVILRCVPISNHLYFYWYRQILGQKVEFLVSFYNNEISEKSEIFDDQFSVERPDGSNFTLKIRSTKLEDSAMYFCASTLTVDEQFFGPGTRLTVL.

This clone was recorded a few times. This chain joins TRBV5-1 and TRBJ1-4; D uncertain. The CDR3 spans 14 residues. The germline CDR1 and CDR2 sequences are SGHRS and YFSETQ. V lost 1 base to trimming and J lost 4 bases, with 8 bases between them. Here the CDR3 reads CASSLRTNNEKLFF. In DNA, the CDR3 is TGCGCCAGCAGCTTGAGAACTAATAATGAAAAACTGTTTTTT. Based on the CDR3 plus reference TRBV5-1 and TRBJ1-4, the full variable domain is KAGVTQTPRYLIKTRGQQVTLSCSPISGHRSVSWYQQTPGQGLQFLFEYFSETQRNKGNFPGRFSGRQFSNSRSEMNVSTLELGDSALYLCASSLRTNNEKLFFGSGTQLSVL.